This T cell receptor beta chain was sequenced during a study of T-cell reconstitution after alpha-beta-depleted transplantation in children. There are a few counts of this clonotype. Preparation of the TCRbeta library was carried out with unique molecular identifiers. TCRdb reprocessed the PCR reads with MiXCR, giving one entry per CDR3 protein. Seen here are more than 200,000 distinct CDR3 sequences, around 7.7% observed once, and the top ten hold under 40%. The input for sequencing was PBMCs, mostly from graft donor cells, taken 360 days after TCRalphabeta/CD19-depleted stem cell transplant. This TCR came from a male patient between 2 and 15 years old who had a stem cell transplant for acute myeloid leukemia, so the T cells may come from the graft donor.

The CDR3 loop reads CASSPSGLARNEQFF. In DNA form, the CDR3 reads TGTGCCAGCTCACCGTCCGGACTAGCGAGAAATGAGCAGTTCTTC. This chain connects TRBV18 to TRBJ2-1; 9 positions match TRBD2. Trimming cost V 3 bases and J 7 bases; bases outside gene matches: 7. This CDR3 region has 15 residues. In germline, CDR1 is KGHSH, CDR2 LQKENI.